These 31 T cell receptor beta chains came from one sample sequenced in a study of control samples from healthy donors and cancer patients. The protocol was immunoSEQ multiplex PCR, while the TCRdb copy is restricted to in-frame clones and leaves out a portion. The sample has fewer than 95,000 clones, over 80% seen once. Material: blood. These receptors originate from a man aged 25 to 40 in good health.

This chain joins TRBV19 and TRBJ2-5, with a weak D call TRBD1 (5 bases). This CDR3 contains 13 residues. V was pared by 4 bases and J by 3 bases, with 9 bases between. The germline V gene encodes CDR1 LNHDA and CDR2 SQIVND (reference sequence). CDR3: CASSKDTEETQYF. Written as DNA, the CDR3 is TGTGCCAGTAGTAAGGACACCGAAGAGACCCAGTACTTC.

This rearrangement joins TRBV7-9 to TRBJ1-4, with D hard to call. This CDR3 comprises 16 residues. Germline assignment: CDR1 SEHNR and CDR2 FQNEAQ (reference sequence). Trimming took off 4 bases at V and 4 bases at J, with 16 bases between the two ends. CDR3 DNA: TGTGCCAGCAGCTCAACAGTCCTCCGGGGTAATGAAAAACTGTTTTTT. Translating gives CASSSTVLRGNEKLFF.

This clone was seen more than once but under ten times. V and J are TRBV3-1 (or the pseudogene TRBV3-2) and TRBJ2-5, with 9 bases fitting TRBD2. The V segment lost 1 base and the J segment 3 bases; nucleotides outside the gene matches: 9. This CDR3 has 17 amino acids. CDR1 LGHDT and CDR2 YNNKEL come from the germline V gene (reference sequence). As DNA, the CDR3 is TGTGCCAGCAGCCAAGGAATAGCGGGGGAGATAGAAGAGACCCAGTACTTC. As protein: CASSQGIAGEIEETQYF.

The chain is built from TRBV9 and TRBJ2-1, with D possibly matching TRBD1 (5 bases). CDR3 size: 15 residues. Trimming took 0 bases from V and 3 from J, leaving 10 bases between them. Germline CDR1 and CDR2: SGDLS and YYNGEE. CDR3 protein: CASSVDGAHYNEQFF. In DNA form, the CDR3 reads TGTGCCAGCAGCGTAGATGGGGCCCACTACAATGAGCAGTTCTTC.

This rearrangement joins TRBV11-2 to TRBJ1-2, with D maybe TRBD1 (5 bases). V gave up 6 bases and J gave up 7 bases, with 12 bases separating them. The CDR3 is made up of 12 amino acids. Germline CDR1 and CDR2: SGHAT and FQNNGV. CDR3 nucleotides: TGTGCCAGCAGAACAGGATTTGGTGGCTACACCTTC. Amino acids: CASRTGFGGYTF.

V and J are TRBV6-5 and TRBJ1-5; no definite D call. Germline V gives CDR1 MNHEY, CDR2 SVGAGI. The V and J ends lost 6 bases and 5 bases respectively, with 11 bases between them. The CDR3 has 13 residues. The CDR3 DNA reads as TGTGCCAGCAGAACAGCCACCGATCAGCCCCAGCATTTT. Its translation: CASRTATDQPQHF.

This clone was picked up a small number of times. The CDR3 protein is CAWSGTHSYEQYF. DNA of the CDR3: TGTGCCTGGAGTGGGACACACTCCTACGAGCAGTACTTC. V and J are TRBV30 and TRBJ2-7; D is possibly TRBD1 (5 bases). This CDR3 region has 13 residues. Germline CDR1 reads GTSNPN; CDR2 reads SVGIG (reference sequence). Trimming shortened V by 1 base and J by 0 bases, and 7 bases separated the two germline ends.

V gene TRBV5-1 combines with J gene TRBJ1-5, with D hard to call. Between the trimmed V and J ends, which lost 0 bases and 4 bases, there was a span of 5 bases. Germline lookup yields CDR1 SGHRS and CDR2 YFSETQ. There are 13 residues in the CDR3. CDR3 nucleotides: TGCGCCAGCAGCTTGGACCTTAATCAGCCCCAGCATTTT. Translation: CASSLDLNQPQHF.

V usage is TRBV12-5 and J usage is TRBJ2-7, with 7 positions matching TRBD2. CDR1 is LGHNT, CDR2 FRNRAP, per germline. The CDR3 loop spans 13 amino acids. Losses at the gene ends were 5 bases for V and 2 bases for J; bases not matched to a gene: 3. This chain's CDR3 is CASGPGLAYEQYF. DNA of the CDR3: TGTGCTAGTGGTCCCGGACTAGCCTACGAGCAGTACTTC.

The chain has TRBV5-1 and TRBJ2-6; D is undetermined. The CDR3 length is 14 residues. The germline gives CDR1 SGHRS, CDR2 YFSETQ. V was trimmed by 6 bases and J by 0 bases, leaving 7 bases between them. Written as DNA, the CDR3 is TGCGCCAGCATAGACACCTCTGGGGCCAACGTCCTGACTTTC. Its protein is CASIDTSGANVLTF.

The V gene is TRBV5-4, the J gene TRBJ2-5; D gene ambiguous. Germline V gene sequence: CDR1 SGHNT, CDR2 YYREEE (reference sequence). This CDR3 region has 13 residues. V lost 2 bases, J lost 2 bases, and 7 bases lay in between. Here the CDR3 DNA reads TGTGCCAGCAGCTTTGGCGGACAAGAGACCCAGTACTTC. Residues: CASSFGGQETQYF.

The CDR3 coding sequence is TGTGCCAGCAGCCCTTCCATTCATCAGCCCCAGCATTTT. It encodes CASSPSIHQPQHF. The V and J genes are TRBV5-5 and TRBJ1-5; D is undetermined. V was pared by 4 bases and J by 5 bases, with 10 bases between. The CDR3 has 13 residues. CDR1 and CDR2 from the germline V gene are SGHKS and YYEKEE (reference sequence).

The J gene is TRBJ1-5, the V gene TRBV3-1 (or the pseudogene TRBV3-2); tentative D call: TRBD1 (6 bases). The CDR3 sequence is 13 residues long. V lost 5 bases and J lost 5, with 10 bases in between. Germline-derived CDR1 and CDR2 are LGHDT and YNNKEL (reference sequence). The CDR3 DNA follows: TGTGCCAGCAGCTACAACAGGGATCAGCCCCAGCATTTT. Translated: CASSYNRDQPQHF.

The chain recombines TRBV6-5 with TRBJ1-1; D remains ambiguous. The V and J ends lost 8 bases and 6 bases respectively, with 13 bases between them. Germline assignment: CDR1 MNHEY and CDR2 SVGAGI. The CDR3 has 12 amino acids. CDR3 region: CASALATAEAFF. As DNA, the CDR3 is TGTGCCAGCGCCCTAGCAACCGCTGAAGCTTTCTTT.

V gene TRBV15 combines with J gene TRBJ1-4, with TRBD1 matching over 7 bases. After removal of 0 bases from V and 10 bases from J, the junction contained 8 bases not matched to a gene. The CDR3 totals 15 residues. Germline V gives CDR1 LNHNV, CDR2 YYDKDF (reference sequence). Written as DNA, the CDR3 is TGTGCCACCAGCAGAGAAAACACGGGACAGCGAAAACTGTTTTTT. Translated, it gives CATSRENTGQRKLFF.

This clone was picked up a small number of times. This chain connects TRBV2 to TRBJ1-1; D is unresolved. The CDR3 length is 16 residues. Germline V gene lookup returns CDR1 SNHLY and CDR2 FYNNEI. The ends were cut back, 2 bases at V and 1 base at J, with 14 bases in the middle. CDR3 amino acids: CASSEWAVGGNTEAFF. DNA for the CDR3: TGTGCCAGCAGTGAATGGGCGGTCGGTGGGAACACTGAAGCTTTCTTT. Full variable domain (remainder filled in from reference TRBV2 and TRBJ1-1): EPEVTQTPSHQVTQMGQEVILRCVPISNHLYFYWYRQILGQKVEFLVSFYNNEISEKSEIFDDQFSVERPDGSNFTLKIRSTKLEDSAMYFCASSEWAVGGNTEAFFGQGTRLTVV.

V gene TRBV9 combines with J gene TRBJ2-2; 7 bases are a match to TRBD2. V was pared by 4 bases and J by 0 bases, with 6 bases of the junction left unmatched. This CDR3 comprises 16 residues. The germline V gene has CDR1 SGDLS and CDR2 YYNGEE. CDR3 sequence: CASSLTSDANTGELFF. For the CDR3, the DNA is TGTGCCAGCAGCCTTACTAGCGACGCGAACACCGGGGAGCTGTTTTTT.

This rearrangement joins TRBV7-3 to TRBJ2-7; 9 bases fit TRBD2. V trimming: 5 bases; J trimming: 2 bases; junction bases outside the gene matches: 4. This CDR3 has 14 residues. Germline V gene sequence: CDR1 SGHTA, CDR2 FQGTGA. The CDR3 DNA sequence: TGTGCCAGCAGCCTTAGCGGGGGCGCCTACGAGCAGTACTTC. Translation gives CASSLSGGAYEQYF.

This chain connects TRBV29-1 to TRBJ2-7; D tentatively fits TRBD1 or TRBD2 (5 bases each). Trimming left V 7 bases short and J 5 bases short, with 21 bases between. The length of the CDR3 is 14 residues. Germline assignment: CDR1 SQVTM and CDR2 ANQGSEA. The DNA of the CDR3 is TGCAGCGCCCAAGGACGGGGCGGAAGGAACGAGCAGTACTTC. It codes for CSAQGRGGRNEQYF.

The chain combines TRBV27 with TRBJ1-3, with D possibly matching TRBD1 (6 bases). The CDR3 covers 14 residues. Germline-derived CDR1 and CDR2 are MNHEY and SMNVEV (reference sequence). V lost 4 bases, J lost 4 bases, and 11 bases lay in between. The DNA of the CDR3 is TGTGCCAGCAGTTCGACAGGCCTGGGAAACACCATATATTTT. Translation gives CASSSTGLGNTIYF.

This chain uses TRBV6-5 with TRBJ2-2; D might be TRBD1 or TRBD2, each matching 5 bases. With 3 bases removed from V and 5 bases from J, the gap between germline ends came to 10 bases. Germline CDR1 reads MNHEY; CDR2 reads SVGAGI. This CDR3 has 14 amino acids. CDR3 region: CASSYRGGTGELFF. In DNA, the CDR3 is TGTGCCAGCAGTTATAGGGGCGGGACCGGGGAGCTGTTTTTT.

This rearrangement joins TRBV30 to TRBJ1-2; D not certain. Germline CDR1 and CDR2: GTSNPN and SVGIG (reference sequence). CDR3 length: 10 amino acids. The germline V and J ends were trimmed by 1 base and 8 bases, with 5 bases remaining between them. The CDR3 DNA is TGTGCCTGGAGTGGGGTAGGCTACACCTTC. Amino acid sequence: CAWSGVGYTF.

The J gene is TRBJ1-1, the V gene TRBV7-3; D not resolved. There are 14 residues in the CDR3. From germline, CDR1 is SGHTA and CDR2 FQGTGA. V lost 3 bases, J lost 4 bases, and 12 bases lay in between. The CDR3 DNA follows: TGTGCCAGCAGCTTGGACGGTAGGACCACTGAAGCTTTCTTT. Encoded protein: CASSLDGRTTEAFF. Together with reference TRBV7-3 and TRBJ1-1, the CDR3 gives the full variable domain: GAGVSQTPSNKVTEKGKYVELRCDPISGHTALYWYRQSLGQGPEFLIYFQGTGAADDSGLPNDRFFAVRPEGSVSTLKIQRTERGDSAVYLCASSLDGRTTEAFFGQGTRLTVV.

This clone showed up just once. The rearrangement links TRBV14 to TRBJ1-4; D is unclear. This CDR3 is built from 15 residues. Trimming shortened V by 1 base and J by 7 bases, and 13 bases separated the two germline ends. Germline-derived CDR1 and CDR2 are SGHDN and FVKESK. For the CDR3, the DNA is TGTGCCAGCAGCCAAGCGGGCCGATATGGTGAAAAACTGTTTTTT. Translated: CASSQAGRYGEKLFF.

This clone was counted a few times. The chain recombines TRBV10-3 with TRBJ1-1; TRBD1 aligns across 7 bases. This CDR3 comprises 12 residues. With V trimmed by 9 bases and J by 4 bases, 5 bases remained unmatched. CDR1 and CDR2 from the germline V gene are ENHRY and SYGVKD. CDR3 in DNA: TGTGCCATTTCCCAGGGGGGCACTGAAGCTTTCTTT. Its protein is CAISQGGTEAFF.

The chain links TRBV2 to TRBJ1-2; D is possibly TRBD1 (6 bases). This CDR3 region has 14 residues. The ends were cut back, 6 bases at V and 4 bases at J, with 15 bases in the middle. CDR1 SNHLY and CDR2 FYNNEI come from the germline V gene. DNA of the CDR3: TGTGCCAGCAGCGAGACGGGGGCCGGCTATGGCTACACCTTC. Amino acids: CASSETGAGYGYTF.

This clone was counted only a few times. CDR3 amino acids: CASSLGVLDSPLHF. CDR3 coding DNA: TGTGCCAGCAGCTTAGGGGTTCTGGATTCACCCCTCCACTTT. The chain links TRBV7-2 to TRBJ1-6; no reliable D call. Deletions cut 1 base from V and 8 bases from J, with 9 bases between. The CDR3 loop spans 14 amino acids. Per germline, CDR1 SGHTA and CDR2 FQGNSA.

The J gene is TRBJ1-6, the V gene TRBV4-2; D is unclear. The CDR3 contains 14 residues. V was trimmed by 0 bases and J by 7 bases, leaving 7 bases between them. Germline V lookup: CDR1 LGHNA, CDR2 YNFKEQ. CDR3 loop: CASSQDGGNSPLHF. CDR3 bases: TGTGCCAGCAGCCAAGATGGAGGGAATTCACCCCTCCACTTT.

V gene TRBV7-2 combines with J gene TRBJ2-7; 9 bases match TRBD1. The CDR3 length is 15 residues. Germline V CDR1 and CDR2: SGHTA, FQGNSA. With 5 bases clipped from V and 3 bases from J, the junction kept 8 bases outside the gene matches. The CDR3 DNA follows: TGTGCCAGCAGCGTGGACAGGGGTTTTCTCTACGAGCAGTACTTC. As protein: CASSVDRGFLYEQYF.

This chain uses TRBV2 with TRBJ2-5; D is unclear. V dropped 4 bases and J dropped 5 bases, with 5 bases sitting between them. The CDR3 contains 11 residues. Germline loops: CDR1 SNHLY, CDR2 FYNNEI. The CDR3 bases are TGTGCCAGCAGTGTGAGGGAGACCCAGTACTTC. This translates into CASSVRETQYF.

This clone has just a few counts. V is TRBV7-9 and J is TRBJ2-7; D is unresolved. The CDR3 is made up of 12 amino acids. The V gene lost 6 bases and the J gene lost 7 bases, with 13 bases spanning the gap. Germline lookup yields CDR1 SEHNR and CDR2 FQNEAQ (reference sequence). The CDR3 loop is CASSGSLVEQYF. The DNA for the CDR3 is TGTGCCAGCAGTGGGTCCCTGGTGGAGCAGTACTTC. Full variable domain (missing parts from reference TRBV7-9 and TRBJ2-7): DTGVSQNPRHKITKRGQNVTFRCDPISEHNRLYWYRQTLGQGPEFLTYFQNEAQLEKSRLLSDRFSAERPKGSFSTLEIQRTEQGDSAMYLCASSGSLVEQYFGPGTRLTVT.